This TCR beta chain was recovered during a study of shared clonotypes between healthy human individuals. Clones were sequenced by immunoSEQ multiplex PCR, and TCRdb holds only the in-frame ones, with some missing. The table shows about 520,000 clones, with around 73% occurring only once. Trimming at V came to 5 bases and at J to 2 bases, leaving 4 bases not matched to a gene. The CDR3 loop spans 16 amino acids. CDR1 and CDR2 from the germline V gene are SGHTA and FQGNSA. The receptor's source is a woman aged 40 to 55 in good health. Some clones in this sample may be carry-over from other donors' samples. Sequenced sample: PBMCs. The genes are TRBV7-2 and TRBJ2-3; 13 bases align to TRBD2. The CDR3 DNA follows: TGTGCCAGCAGCGTGGGACTAGCGGGACCCACAGATACGCAGTATTTT. Protein product: CASSVGLAGPTDTQYF.